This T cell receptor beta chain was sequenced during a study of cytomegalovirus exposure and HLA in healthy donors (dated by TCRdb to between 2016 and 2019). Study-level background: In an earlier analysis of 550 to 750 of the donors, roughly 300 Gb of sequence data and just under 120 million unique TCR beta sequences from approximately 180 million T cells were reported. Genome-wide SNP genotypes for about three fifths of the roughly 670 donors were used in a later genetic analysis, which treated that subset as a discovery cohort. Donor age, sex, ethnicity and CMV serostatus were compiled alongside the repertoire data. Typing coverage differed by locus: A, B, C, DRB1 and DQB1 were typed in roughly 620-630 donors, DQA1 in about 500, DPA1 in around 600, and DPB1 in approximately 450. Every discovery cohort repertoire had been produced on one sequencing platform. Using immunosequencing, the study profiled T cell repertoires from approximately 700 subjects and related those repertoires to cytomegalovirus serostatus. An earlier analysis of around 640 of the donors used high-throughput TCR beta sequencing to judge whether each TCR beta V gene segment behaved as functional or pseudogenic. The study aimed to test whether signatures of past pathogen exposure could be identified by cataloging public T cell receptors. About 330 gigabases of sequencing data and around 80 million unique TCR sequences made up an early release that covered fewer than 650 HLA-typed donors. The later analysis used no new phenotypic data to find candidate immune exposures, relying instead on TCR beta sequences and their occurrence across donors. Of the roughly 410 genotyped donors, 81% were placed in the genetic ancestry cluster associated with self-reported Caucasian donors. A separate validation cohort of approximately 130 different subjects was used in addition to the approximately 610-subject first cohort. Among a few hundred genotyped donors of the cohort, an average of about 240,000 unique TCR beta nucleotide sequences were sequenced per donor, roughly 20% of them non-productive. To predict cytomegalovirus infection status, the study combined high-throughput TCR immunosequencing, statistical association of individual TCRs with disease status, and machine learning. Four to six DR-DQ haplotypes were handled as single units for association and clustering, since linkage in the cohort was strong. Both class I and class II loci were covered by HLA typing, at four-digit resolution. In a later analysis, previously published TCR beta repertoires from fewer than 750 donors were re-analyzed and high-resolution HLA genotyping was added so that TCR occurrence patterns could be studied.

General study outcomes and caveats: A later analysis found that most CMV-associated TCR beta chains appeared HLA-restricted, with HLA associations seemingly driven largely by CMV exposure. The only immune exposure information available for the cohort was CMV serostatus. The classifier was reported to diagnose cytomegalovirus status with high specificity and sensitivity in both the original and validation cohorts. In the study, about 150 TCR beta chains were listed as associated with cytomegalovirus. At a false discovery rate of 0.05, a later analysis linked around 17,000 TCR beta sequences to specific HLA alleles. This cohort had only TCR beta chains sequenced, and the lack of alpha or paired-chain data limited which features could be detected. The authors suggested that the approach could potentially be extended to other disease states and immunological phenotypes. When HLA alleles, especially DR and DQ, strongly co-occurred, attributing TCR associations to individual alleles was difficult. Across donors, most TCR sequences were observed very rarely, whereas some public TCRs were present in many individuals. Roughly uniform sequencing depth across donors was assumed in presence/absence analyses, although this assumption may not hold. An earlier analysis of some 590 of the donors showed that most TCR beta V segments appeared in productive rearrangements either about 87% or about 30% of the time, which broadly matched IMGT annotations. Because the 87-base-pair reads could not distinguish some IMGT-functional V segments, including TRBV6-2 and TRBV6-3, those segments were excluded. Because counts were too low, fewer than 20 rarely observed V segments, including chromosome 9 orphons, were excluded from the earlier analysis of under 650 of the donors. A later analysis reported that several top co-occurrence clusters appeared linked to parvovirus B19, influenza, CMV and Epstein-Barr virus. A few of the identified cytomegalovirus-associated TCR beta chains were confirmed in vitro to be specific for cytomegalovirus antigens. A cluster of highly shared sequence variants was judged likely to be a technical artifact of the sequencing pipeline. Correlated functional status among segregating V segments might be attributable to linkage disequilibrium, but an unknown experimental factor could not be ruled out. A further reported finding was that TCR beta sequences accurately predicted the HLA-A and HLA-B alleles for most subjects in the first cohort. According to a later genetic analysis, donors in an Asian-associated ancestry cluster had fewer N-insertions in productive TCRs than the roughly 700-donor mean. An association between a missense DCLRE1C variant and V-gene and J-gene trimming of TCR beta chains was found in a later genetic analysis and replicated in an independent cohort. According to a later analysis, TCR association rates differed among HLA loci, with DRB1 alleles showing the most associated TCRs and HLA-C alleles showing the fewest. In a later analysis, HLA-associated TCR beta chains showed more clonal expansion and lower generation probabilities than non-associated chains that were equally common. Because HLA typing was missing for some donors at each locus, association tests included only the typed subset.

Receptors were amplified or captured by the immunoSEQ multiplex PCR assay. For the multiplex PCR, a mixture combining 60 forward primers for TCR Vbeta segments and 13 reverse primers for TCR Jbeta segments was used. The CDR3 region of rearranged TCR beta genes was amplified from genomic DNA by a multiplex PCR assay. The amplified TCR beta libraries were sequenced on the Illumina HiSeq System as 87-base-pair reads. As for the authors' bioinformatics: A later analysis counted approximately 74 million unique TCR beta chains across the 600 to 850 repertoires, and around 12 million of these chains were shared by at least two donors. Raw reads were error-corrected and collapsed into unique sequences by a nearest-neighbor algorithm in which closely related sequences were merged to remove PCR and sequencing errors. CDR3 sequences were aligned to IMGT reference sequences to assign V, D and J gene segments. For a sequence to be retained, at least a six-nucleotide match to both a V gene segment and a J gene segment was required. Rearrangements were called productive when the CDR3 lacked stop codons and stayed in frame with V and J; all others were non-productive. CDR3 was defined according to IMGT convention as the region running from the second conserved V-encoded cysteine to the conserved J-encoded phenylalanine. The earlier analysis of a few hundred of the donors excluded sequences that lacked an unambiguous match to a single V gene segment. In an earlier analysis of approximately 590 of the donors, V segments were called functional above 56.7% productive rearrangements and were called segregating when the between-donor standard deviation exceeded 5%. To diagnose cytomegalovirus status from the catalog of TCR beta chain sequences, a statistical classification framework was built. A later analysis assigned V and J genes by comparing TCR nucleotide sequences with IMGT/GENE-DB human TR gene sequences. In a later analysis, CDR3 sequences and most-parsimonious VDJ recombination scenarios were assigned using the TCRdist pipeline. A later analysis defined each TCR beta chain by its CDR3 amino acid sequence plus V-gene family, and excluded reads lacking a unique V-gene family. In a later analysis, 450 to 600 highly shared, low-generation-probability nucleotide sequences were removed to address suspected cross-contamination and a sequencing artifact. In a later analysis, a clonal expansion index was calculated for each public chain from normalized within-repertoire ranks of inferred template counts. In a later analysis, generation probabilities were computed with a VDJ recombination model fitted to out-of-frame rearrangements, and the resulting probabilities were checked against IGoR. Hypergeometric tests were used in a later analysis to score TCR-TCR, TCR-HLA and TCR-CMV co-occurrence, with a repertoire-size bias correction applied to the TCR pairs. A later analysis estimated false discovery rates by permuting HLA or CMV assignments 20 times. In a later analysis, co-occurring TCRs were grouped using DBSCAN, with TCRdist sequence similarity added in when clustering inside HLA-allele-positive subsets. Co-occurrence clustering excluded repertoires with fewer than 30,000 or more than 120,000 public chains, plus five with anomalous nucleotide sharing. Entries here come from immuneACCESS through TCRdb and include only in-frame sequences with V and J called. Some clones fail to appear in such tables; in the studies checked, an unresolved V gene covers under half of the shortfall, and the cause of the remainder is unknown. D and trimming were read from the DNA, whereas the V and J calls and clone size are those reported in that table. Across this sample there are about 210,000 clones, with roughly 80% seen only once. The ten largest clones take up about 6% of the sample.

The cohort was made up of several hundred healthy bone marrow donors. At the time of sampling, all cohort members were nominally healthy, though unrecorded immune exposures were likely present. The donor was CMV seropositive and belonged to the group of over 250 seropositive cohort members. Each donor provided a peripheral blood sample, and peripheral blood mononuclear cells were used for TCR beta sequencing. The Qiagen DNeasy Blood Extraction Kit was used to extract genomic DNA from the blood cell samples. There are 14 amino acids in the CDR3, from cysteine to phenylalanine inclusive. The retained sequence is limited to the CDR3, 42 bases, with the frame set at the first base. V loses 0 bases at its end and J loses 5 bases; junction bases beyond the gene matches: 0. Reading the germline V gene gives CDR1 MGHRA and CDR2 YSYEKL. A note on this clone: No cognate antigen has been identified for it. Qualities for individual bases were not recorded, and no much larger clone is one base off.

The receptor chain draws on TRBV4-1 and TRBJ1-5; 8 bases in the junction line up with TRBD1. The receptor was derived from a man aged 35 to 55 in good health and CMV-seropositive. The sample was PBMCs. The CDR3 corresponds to CASSQETGDQPQHF. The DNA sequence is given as TGCGCCAGCAGCCAAGAGACAGGGGATCAGCCCCAGCATTTT.